The 30 T cell receptor beta chains reported below all come from one sample, sequenced in a study of blood T cell repertoires in COVID-19. Profiled with immunoSEQ multiplex PCR; TCRdb holds only in-frame clones, not every one. The sample holds fewer than 300,000 clones, roughly 80% seen once. Sequenced: peripheral blood. Receptors were obtained from an older person with COVID-19, enrolled during active disease.

J is TRBJ2-7 and V is TRBV6-5; TRBD1 agrees at 7 bases. CDR1 and CDR2 (germline): MNHEY, SVGAGI. The CDR3 length is 13 residues. V trimming: 5 bases; J trimming: 2 bases; junction bases outside the gene matches: 3. Here the CDR3 reads CASSLDRAYEQYF. CDR3 bases: TGTGCCAGCAGTCTTGACAGGGCCTACGAGCAGTACTTC.

The CDR3 protein is CASSLSGRYHEQYF. CDR3 sequence (DNA): TGTGCCAGCAGTCTGAGCGGGAGGTACCACGAGCAGTACTTC. The chain carries TRBV6-2 or TRBV6-3 and TRBJ2-7, with 9 bases identical to TRBD2. The CDR3 totals 14 residues. V trimming: 5 bases; J trimming: 5 bases; junction bases outside the gene matches: 7. The V gene's germline CDR1 is MNHEY and CDR2 SVGEGT.

The chain joins TRBV19 to TRBJ2-7, with 7 bases lining up with TRBD1. The CDR3 totals 13 residues. V shed 8 bases, J shed 3 bases, and the junction held 7 bases outside the gene matches. Germline-derived CDR1 and CDR2 are LNHDA and SQIVND (reference sequence). The CDR3 nucleotides are TGTGCCAGTGCCGGGACAGCGGACTACGAGCAGTACTTC. Encoded protein: CASAGTADYEQYF.

The chain employs TRBV29-1 and TRBJ2-1; TRBD1 is a possible D gene (6 bases). The CDR3 has 15 amino acids. The V end was cut by 1 base, the J end by 3 bases, with 13 bases between. The V gene's germline CDR1 is SQVTM and CDR2 ANQGSEA. The CDR3 loop reads CSVEGNTGNYNEQFF. The DNA of the CDR3 is TGCAGCGTTGAAGGCAATACAGGGAACTACAATGAGCAGTTCTTC.

This chain joins TRBV9 and TRBJ1-1, with 12 bases fitting TRBD1. Germline V gene data show CDR1 as SGDLS and CDR2 as YYNGEE. The CDR3 runs 16 residues. J was trimmed by 5 bases and V by 2 bases; bases with no gene match: 7. The DNA for the CDR3 is TGTGCCAGCAGCGTGTCCCGGGACAGGGGGCCGACTGAAGCTTTCTTT. Protein: CASSVSRDRGPTEAFF.

The rearrangement joins TRBV4-1 to TRBJ1-2; a weak D match, TRBD1 (6 bases). Germline V gene data show CDR1 as MGHRA and CDR2 as YSYEKL. V was trimmed by 0 bases and J by 5 bases, leaving 13 bases between them. The CDR3 spans 15 residues. The CDR3 nucleotides are TGCGCCAGCAGCCAAGAGGCCAGAGGGGGTTATGGCTACACCTTC. Translated, it gives CASSQEARGGYGYTF.

This clone was picked up one time. This chain links TRBV28 with TRBJ1-2; 8 bases agree with TRBD1. Trimming removed 6 bases from V and 5 bases from J; junction bases left unmatched: 5. Germline CDR1 and CDR2: MDHEN and SYDVKM. The CDR3 covers 13 residues. The CDR3 sequence: CASRRTGYYGYTF. The CDR3 DNA is TGTGCCAGCAGGAGGACAGGGTATTATGGCTACACCTTC.

V gene TRBV2 combines with J gene TRBJ2-1; 8 bases are shared with TRBD2. The CDR3 contains 15 residues. Germline CDR1 reads SNHLY; CDR2 reads FYNNEI. Germline trimming cut 6 bases from V and 7 bases from J; bases unmatched to any gene: 11. The DNA for the CDR3 is TGTGCCAGCAGGTTAGCGGGGAGCATAAGGAATGAGCAGTTCTTC. Translated: CASRLAGSIRNEQFF. Combining the CDR3 with reference TRBV2 and TRBJ2-1 gives the whole variable domain EPEVTQTPSHQVTQMGQEVILRCVPISNHLYFYWYRQILGQKVEFLVSFYNNEISEKSEIFDDQFSVERPDGSNFTLKIRSTKLEDSAMYFCASRLAGSIRNEQFFGPGTRLTVL.

The CDR3 region has the DNA TGTGCCAGCGCCGGGACAGGGCAAGAGACCCAGTACTTC. As protein: CASAGTGQETQYF. The chain recombines TRBV9 with TRBJ2-5, with 9 bases fitting TRBD1. Germline V gives CDR1 SGDLS, CDR2 YYNGEE. The J segment lost 2 bases and the V segment lost 7 bases, leaving 3 bases of the junction unmatched. The CDR3 has 13 residues.

CDR3 in amino acids: CASSFDFSYEQYF. The CDR3 DNA reads TGTGCCAGCAGCTTTGACTTTTCCTACGAGCAGTACTTC. The rearrangement links TRBV7-2 to TRBJ2-7; no definite D call. This CDR3 has 13 residues. Germline CDR1 and CDR2: SGHTA and FQGNSA. V lost 3 bases and J 1 base, leaving 7 bases between the germline ends.

This chain links TRBV3-1 (or the pseudogene TRBV3-2) with TRBJ2-5; 7 nucleotides agree with TRBD2. V lost 2 bases, J lost 3 bases, and 9 bases stayed unmatched. The CDR3 covers 16 residues. Germline V gives CDR1 LGHDT, CDR2 YNNKEL (reference sequence). CDR3 residues: CASSQSGGGVEETQYF. In nucleotides, the CDR3 is TGTGCCAGCAGCCAAAGTGGCGGGGGAGTGGAAGAGACCCAGTACTTC.

V and J are TRBV28 and TRBJ1-2; no reliable D call. V was cut by 7 bases and J by 3 bases, with 9 bases left in between. The germline V gene encodes CDR1 MDHEN and CDR2 SYDVKM. The CDR3 extends over 12 amino acids. The chain's CDR3 is CASTSGDYGYTF. CDR3 in DNA: TGTGCCAGCACCTCAGGTGACTATGGCTACACCTTC.

This clone was observed once. The chain carries TRBV6-2 or TRBV6-3 and TRBJ2-2; 9 bases agree with TRBD1. Germline-derived CDR1 and CDR2 are MNHEY and SVGEGT. The J segment lost 0 bases and the V segment lost 5 bases, leaving 4 bases of the junction unmatched. The CDR3 consists of 16 residues. CDR3 loop: CASSKQGATNTGELFF. CDR3 DNA sequence: TGTGCCAGCAGTAAACAGGGGGCCACGAACACCGGGGAGCTGTTTTTT.

The gene calls are TRBV7-2 and TRBJ2-1; the D is unclear. The CDR3 is 14 residues long. V lost 0 bases to trimming and J lost 9 bases, with 12 bases between them. Per germline, CDR1 SGHTA and CDR2 FQGNSA. This CDR3 is CASSLARLAREQFF. The CDR3 DNA is TGTGCCAGCAGCTTAGCGCGCCTCGCGCGTGAGCAGTTCTTC.

This clone was detected only a few times. The V call is TRBV7-9, the J call TRBJ1-4; no definite D call. The CDR3 runs to 14 residues. Germline loops: CDR1 SEHNR, CDR2 FQNEAQ (reference sequence). V was pared by 3 bases and J by 5 bases, with 10 bases between. The CDR3 sequence: CASSLSGRNEKLFF. CDR3 coding DNA: TGTGCCAGCAGCTTGAGTGGTCGCAATGAAAAACTGTTTTTT.

The chain employs TRBV19 and TRBJ2-3; weak D call: TRBD2 (6 bases). Trimming cost V 3 bases and J 0 bases, with 13 bases left between them. This CDR3 contains 16 residues. Germline CDR1 and CDR2: LNHDA and SQIVND (reference sequence). The CDR3: CASSIRRGTSTDTQYF. CDR3 sequence (DNA): TGTGCCAGTAGTATTAGGAGAGGGACTAGCACAGATACGCAGTATTTT.

The V gene is TRBV28, the J gene TRBJ2-2; TRBD2 might be the D (6 bases). The CDR3 runs to 16 residues. V was cut by 5 bases and J by 0 bases, with 13 bases left in between. CDR1 MDHEN and CDR2 SYDVKM come from the germline V gene. CDR3 sequence (DNA): TGTGCCAGCAGTGGTTATTGGGGGGCGAACACCGGGGAGCTGTTTTTT. Protein product: CASSGYWGANTGELFF.

This clone was seen just once. The chain couples TRBV7-2 to TRBJ2-1, with 9 positions matching TRBD2. V gave up 5 bases and J gave up 6 bases; unmatched junction bases: 8. Looked up from germline, CDR1 is SGHTA and CDR2 is FQGNSA. The CDR3 totals 15 residues. CDR3 DNA sequence: TGTGCCAGCAGCCCGCGGGGGGGCCGAGTCAATGAGCAGTTCTTC. This translates into CASSPRGGRVNEQFF.

The chain carries TRBV19 and TRBJ2-7, with 8 bases aligning to TRBD1. CDR3 size: 14 residues. Losses at the gene ends were 4 bases for V and 6 bases for J; bases not matched to a gene: 8. Germline V CDR1 and CDR2: LNHDA, SQIVND (reference sequence). The CDR3 DNA is TGTGCCAGTAGTAGAAGCCAGGGGGCCTCCGAGCAGTACTTC. Translation: CASSRSQGASEQYF.

The chain has TRBV15 and TRBJ1-5; D not resolved. There are 13 residues in the CDR3. Germline CDR1 is LNHNV and CDR2 is YYDKDF (reference sequence). Trimming took off 5 bases at V and 0 bases at J, with 5 bases between the two ends. CDR3 sequence reads: CATSQYSNQPQHF. For the CDR3, the DNA is TGTGCCACCAGCCAGTATAGCAATCAGCCCCAGCATTTT.

This chain joins TRBV5-5 and TRBJ1-1; 10 bases are a match to TRBD1. V dropped 4 bases and J dropped 2; count of bases not matched to a gene: 5. The germline V gene has CDR1 SGHKS and CDR2 YYEKEE (reference sequence). The CDR3 runs to 15 residues. CDR3 sequence: CASSPETGGNTEAFF. The CDR3 nucleotides are TGTGCCAGCAGCCCGGAGACAGGGGGCAACACTGAAGCTTTCTTT.

The chain is built from TRBV18 and TRBJ2-2; 8 positions agree with TRBD2. CDR3 length: 15 residues. V dropped 3 bases and J dropped 1; count of bases not matched to a gene: 1. CDR1 is KGHSH, CDR2 LQKENI, per germline. The DNA for the CDR3 is TGTGCCAGCTCACCGAGCGGGGGGAACACCGGGGAGCTGTTTTTT. This codes for CASSPSGGNTGELFF.

This chain uses TRBV5-1 with TRBJ2-7; D is perhaps TRBD1 (5 bases). Germline V gene data show CDR1 as SGHRS and CDR2 as YFSETQ. V dropped 4 bases and J dropped 2 bases, with 13 bases sitting between them. The CDR3 runs 14 residues. The DNA for the CDR3 is TGCGCCAGCAGCAATGGTGGGGCAACCTACGAGCAGTACTTC. It codes for CASSNGGATYEQYF.

This clone was counted only a few times. CDR3 DNA: TGTGCCACCAGCAGATCCGATCCTACTAGCGGGAGTTACTACAATGAGCAGTTCTTC. Its protein is CATSRSDPTSGSYYNEQFF. The chain couples TRBV15 to TRBJ2-1; 11 bases align to TRBD2. Germline V lookup: CDR1 LNHNV, CDR2 YYDKDF (reference sequence). The CDR3 spans 19 residues. V shed 2 bases, J shed 3 bases, and the junction held 12 bases outside the gene matches.

The chain couples TRBV29-1 to TRBJ1-1; D gene ambiguous. V was pared by 5 bases and J by 5 bases, with 6 bases between. CDR1 is SQVTM, CDR2 ANQGSEA, per germline. The CDR3 is 10 residues long. CDR3 sequence reads: CSVRGTEAFF. As DNA, the CDR3 is TGCAGCGTTCGCGGTACTGAAGCTTTCTTT.

This chain connects TRBV7-9 to TRBJ1-5; D call uncertain. The CDR3 runs 13 residues. CDR1 and CDR2 (germline): SEHNR, FQNEAQ (reference sequence). Trimming took 10 bases from V and 0 from J, leaving 10 bases between them. DNA of the CDR3: TGTGCCACCAACGCAGATAGCAATCAGCCCCAGCATTTT. Amino acids: CATNADSNQPQHF. The whole variable domain, filled in from reference TRBV7-9 and TRBJ1-5, reads DTGVSQNPRHKITKRGQNVTFRCDPISEHNRLYWYRQTLGQGPEFLTYFQNEAQLEKSRLLSDRFSAERPKGSFSTLEIQRTEQGDSAMYLCATNADSNQPQHFGDGTRLSIL.

The chain combines TRBV29-1 with TRBJ2-7; 8 bases align to TRBD1. This CDR3 region has 12 residues. V was pared by 5 bases and J by 6 bases, with 6 bases of the junction left unmatched. Germline values: CDR1 SQVTM, CDR2 ANQGSEA. CDR3 protein: CSVTQGATEQYF. CDR3 nucleotide sequence: TGCAGCGTTACGCAGGGGGCGACCGAGCAGTACTTC.

This clone showed up just once. The chain joins TRBV5-1 to TRBJ2-5, with D perhaps TRBD1 (5 bases). From germline, CDR1 is SGHRS and CDR2 YFSETQ. The CDR3 has 16 residues. Trimming shortened V by 2 bases and J by 2 bases, and 16 bases separated the two germline ends. Written as DNA, the CDR3 is TGCGCCAGCAGCTTCCAGACAGCTAATAAACAAGAGACCCAGTACTTC. Translating it yields CASSFQTANKQETQYF.

This chain uses TRBV24-1 with TRBJ1-6; 10 bases are a match to TRBD1. J gave up 10 bases and V 0 bases, and 5 bases lay outside the gene matches. CDR1 is KGHDR and CDR2 is SFDVKD in the germline V gene. The CDR3 covers 16 residues. This CDR3 reads CATSDLWDRGQSPLHF. The DNA of the CDR3 is TGTGCCACCAGTGATTTGTGGGACAGGGGTCAATCACCCCTCCACTTT.

V and J are TRBV27 and TRBJ2-3, with a possible D match to TRBD1 (5 bases). The germline CDR1 and CDR2 sequences are MNHEY and SMNVEV (reference sequence). Trimming stripped 6 bases from V and 6 bases from J, with 10 bases between. This CDR3 spans 12 amino acids. The CDR3 protein is CASRSQGDTQYF. In DNA form, the CDR3 reads TGTGCCAGCAGATCCCAGGGCGATACGCAGTATTTT.